The source of this TCR beta chain is a study of T-cell memory formation after mild COVID-19. Study information: Clusters were largely donor specific.

To note about this clonotype: What it binds is unknown.

The authors produced TCR alpha and TCR beta cDNA libraries with sample barcodes and UMIs by 5'RACE using constant-segment primers. TCRdb ran MiXCR on the 5' RACE reads and lists one entry per CDR3 protein. The data contain about 320,000 distinct CDR3 sequences, more than 13% of them singletons. Study results and caveats: Confirmation was lacking for SARS-CoV-2 specificity of second-wave clones that peaked on day 37. CD4+ contracting clones were mainly CM and EM; CD8+ ones, EMRA.

The CDR3 runs to 14 residues. Germline CDR1 reads SGHRS; CDR2 reads YFSETQ. The ends lost 4 bases at V and 13 bases at J; junction bases unmatched: 10. V gene TRBV5-1 combines with J gene TRBJ2-1, with 11 bases fitting TRBD2. The sample consisted of PBMCs or a T cell subset sorted from them (not recorded which). This receptor was taken from a man younger than 30 who had mild COVID-19 (a few samples of this study predate the infection). Cell type and time point are not known. The CDR3 loop reads CASSPDGSGGDQFF. The CDR3 region has the DNA TGCGCCAGCAGCCCGGACGGTAGCGGGGGGGACCAGTTCTTC.